One sample yielded the 26 T cell receptor beta chains listed below, sequenced in a study of T cell repertoires in cytomegalovirus infection. MiXCR, run by TCRdb on the reads, gives a single entry per CDR3 protein. This table holds 650,000 to 900,000 distinct CDR3 sequences, approximately 32% found once. These TCRs' antigens remain unknown. Material: cultured CD8+ T cells from PBMCs, obtained from culture after CMV antigen stimulation. These receptors all stem from a human donor in good health (CMV status not recorded). Some clones in this sample may be carry-over from other donors' samples.

This chain joins TRBV7-8 and TRBJ2-1; a possible D gene is TRBD1 (7 bases). From germline, CDR1 is SGHVS and CDR2 FQNEAQ. Trimming cost V 8 bases and J 2 bases, with 22 bases left between them. The CDR3 consists of 17 residues. CDR3 bases: TGTGCCAGCTTTTTCTCGGCAGGGGGGACGCCCTACAATGAGCAGTTCTTC. Translated, it gives CASFFSAGGTPYNEQFF. Looking up the rest from reference TRBV7-8 and TRBJ2-1 gives the full variable domain: GAGVSQSPRYKVAKRGQDVALRCDPISGHVSLFWYQQALGQGPEFLTYFQNEAQLDKSGLPSDRFFAERPEGSVSTLKIQRTQQEDSAVYLCASFFSAGGTPYNEQFFGPGTRLTVL.

The chain carries TRBV6-1 and TRBJ1-5, with D perhaps matching TRBD1 (5 bases). The V gene's germline CDR1 is MNHNS and CDR2 SASEGT. V lost 5 bases and J 4 bases, leaving 15 bases between the germline ends. The CDR3 is made up of 15 amino acids. CDR3 in amino acids: CASSPTGQLNQPQHF. The CDR3 DNA is TGTGCCAGCAGTCCCACGGGGCAGCTGAATCAGCCCCAGCATTTT.

A few counts support this clonotype. This chain connects TRBV9 to TRBJ1-4, with 7 bases that match TRBD1. CDR3 length equals 17 residues. Germline V gene lookup returns CDR1 SGDLS and CDR2 YYNGEE. V gave up 3 bases and J gave up 0 bases; unmatched junction bases: 8. The CDR3 DNA is TGTGCCAGCAGCGAGCGACAGGGACCTTCAACTAATGAAAAACTGTTTTTT. Residues: CASSERQGPSTNEKLFF.

This sequence joins TRBV12-3 or TRBV12-4 and TRBJ1-4; 9 bases fit TRBD1. J gave up 3 bases and V 4 bases, and 9 bases lay outside the gene matches. The length of the CDR3 is 17 residues. The CDR3 sequence: CASSWDRVLGANEKLFF. For the CDR3, the DNA is TGTGCCAGCAGTTGGGACAGGGTACTAGGTGCTAATGAAAAACTGTTTTTT.

This clonotype occurred a few times. The chain uses TRBV7-9 and TRBJ2-2, with D uncertain. The CDR3 is made up of 11 amino acids. The V and J ends lost 10 bases and 4 bases respectively, with 7 bases between them. The V gene's germline CDR1 is SEHNR and CDR2 FQNEAQ (reference sequence). The DNA for the CDR3 is TGTGCCACCTCTATCACCGGGGAGCTGTTTTTT. It translates to CATSITGELFF.

The chain has TRBV7-6 and TRBJ2-3; the D gene is possibly TRBD2 (5 bases). CDR3 size: 16 residues. Per the germline V gene, CDR1 is SGHVS and CDR2 is FNYEAQ. Trimming stripped 2 bases from V and 2 bases from J, with 14 bases between. As DNA, the CDR3 is TGTGCCAGCAGCTTACGGGGTAGCCCCTACACAGATACGCAGTATTTT. Translation: CASSLRGSPYTDTQYF. Complete variable domain (other parts from reference TRBV7-6 and TRBJ2-3): GAGVSQSPRYKVTKRGQDVALRCDPISGHVSLYWYRQALGQGPEFLTYFNYEAQQDKSGLPNDRFSAERPEGSISTLTIQRTEQRDSAMYRCASSLRGSPYTDTQYFGPGTRLTVL.

This rearrangement joins TRBV7-6 to TRBJ1-1; possibly TRBD1 for D (6 bases). The CDR3 spans 12 residues. The germline CDR1 and CDR2 sequences are SGHVS and FNYEAQ. V was trimmed by 8 bases and J by 4 bases, leaving 11 bases between them. The CDR3: CASWGHSTEAFF. The CDR3 DNA is TGTGCCAGCTGGGGGCATTCCACTGAAGCTTTCTTT.

This clonotype appeared a single time. The rearrangement joins TRBV5-5 to TRBJ1-3, with TRBD1 matching 12 bases. The J segment lost 2 bases and the V segment lost 3 bases, leaving 6 bases of the junction unmatched. The CDR3 covers 17 residues. In germline, CDR1 is SGHKS, CDR2 YYEKEE (reference sequence). This CDR3 reads CASSSTRDRGPGNTIYF. CDR3 coding DNA: TGTGCCAGCAGCTCGACGAGGGACAGGGGGCCTGGAAACACCATATATTTT.

J is TRBJ1-2 and V is TRBV12-3 or TRBV12-4; D is unclear. There are 15 residues in the CDR3. The germline V and J ends were trimmed by 1 base and 0 bases, with 9 bases remaining between them. DNA of the CDR3: TGTGCCAGCAGTTTAGGGCACGATCCTAACTATGGCTACACCTTC. Translated, it gives CASSLGHDPNYGYTF.

The count of this clonotype is one. J is TRBJ1-5 and V is TRBV6-5; weak D call: TRBD1 (5 bases). The germline V and J ends were trimmed by 5 bases and 4 bases, with 18 bases remaining between them. This CDR3 has 16 amino acids. Per the germline V gene, CDR1 is MNHEY and CDR2 is SVGAGI. The CDR3 here is CASSKSIGDPNQPQHF. The CDR3 DNA follows: TGTGCCAGCAGTAAATCGATAGGGGACCCAAATCAGCCCCAGCATTTT.

This clonotype was detected a few times. The CDR3 reads CSASNRENGYTF. CDR3 nucleotide sequence: TGCAGTGCTAGCAACAGGGAGAATGGCTACACCTTC. The V gene is TRBV20-1, the J gene TRBJ1-2, with D possibly TRBD1 on 6 matching bases. V gave up 3 bases and J gave up 6 bases, with 11 bases separating them. Germline V gene sequence: CDR1 DFQATT, CDR2 SNEGSKA (reference sequence). The CDR3 has 12 residues.

The rearrangement links TRBV2 to TRBJ2-3; TRBD1 agrees at 8 bases. V shed 2 bases and J 5 bases; nucleotides not matched to a gene: 6. Germline CDR1 and CDR2: SNHLY and FYNNEI. This CDR3 is 15 amino acids long. CDR3 in amino acids: CASSELAGGVDTQYF. CDR3 bases: TGTGCCAGCAGTGAACTGGCAGGGGGCGTAGATACGCAGTATTTT.

In its sample, this clonotype was seen many times. This sequence joins TRBV20-1 and TRBJ1-4; weak D call: TRBD1 (6 bases). Looked up from germline, CDR1 is DFQATT and CDR2 is SNEGSKA (reference sequence). Trimming removed 6 bases from V and 7 bases from J, with 18 bases in between. The CDR3 runs 14 residues. In DNA form, the CDR3 reads TGCAGTGCCCCCTTCGAGGGGGGGCGTGAAAAACTGTTTTTT. This gives the protein CSAPFEGGREKLFF.

This clonotype was recorded a few times. The chain combines TRBV4-1 with TRBJ1-4; D might be TRBD1 (5 bases). The germline V gene encodes CDR1 MGHRA and CDR2 YSYEKL. Deletions cut 0 bases from V and 5 bases from J, with 19 bases between. This CDR3 spans 18 amino acids. The CDR3 is CASSQDRVFGGSNEKLFF. CDR3 nucleotides: TGCGCCAGCAGCCAAGATCGGGTGTTTGGGGGGTCAAATGAAAAACTGTTTTTT.

This chain joins TRBV13 and TRBJ1-1; D possibly corresponds to TRBD1 (6 bases). V lost 2 bases, J lost 6 bases, and 16 bases lay in between. Germline CDR1 PRHDT, CDR2 FYEKMQ (reference sequence). The CDR3 sequence is 15 residues long. The CDR3, as DNA: TGTGCCAGCAGCTTACGAGGGCAGGGGCTTGCTGAAGCTTTCTTT. This translates into CASSLRGQGLAEAFF. Together with reference TRBV13 and TRBJ1-1, the CDR3 gives the full variable domain: AAGVIQSPRHLIKEKRETATLKCYPIPRHDTVYWYQQGPGQDPQFLISFYEKMQSDKGSIPDRFSAQQFSDYHSELNMSSLELGDSALYFCASSLRGQGLAEAFFGQGTRLTVV.

This chain uses TRBV7-6 with TRBJ1-5, with D perhaps matching TRBD1 (5 bases). This CDR3 comprises 17 residues. Trimming removed 1 base at V and 6 bases at J, with 19 bases between. Germline CDR1 reads SGHVS; CDR2 reads FNYEAQ. As DNA, the CDR3 is TGTGCCAGCAGCTTAGGGAGGGGTTGGGGAGTGGGTCAGCCCCAGCATTTT. Translating it yields CASSLGRGWGVGQPQHF. Full variable domain (remainder filled in from reference TRBV7-6 and TRBJ1-5): GAGVSQSPRYKVTKRGQDVALRCDPISGHVSLYWYRQALGQGPEFLTYFNYEAQQDKSGLPNDRFSAERPEGSISTLTIQRTEQRDSAMYRCASSLGRGWGVGQPQHFGDGTRLSIL.

As regards this clonotype: One end of the junction is discordant with germline, which a read error may explain. The rearrangement links TRBV7-6 to TRBJ2-7; 8 bases align to TRBD1. This CDR3 has 16 amino acids. CDR1 and CDR2 from the germline V gene are SGHVS and FNYEAQ. CDR3 nucleotide sequence: TGTACCAGCATTAACGCCGCAGGGGGCTATCCCTACGAGCAGTACTTC. It yields the protein CTSINAAGGYPYEQYF.

This rearrangement joins TRBV6-2 or TRBV6-3 to TRBJ2-3; 9 bases fit TRBD2. Germline lookup yields CDR1 MNHEY and CDR2 SVGEGT. Trimming cost V 3 bases and J 2 bases; bases outside gene matches: 6. CDR3 length: 16 residues. The CDR3 is CASSYSSGDPTDTQYF. In nucleotides, the CDR3 is TGTGCCAGCAGTTATTCTAGCGGGGATCCCACAGATACGCAGTATTTT.

Ten or more counts support this clonotype. The rearrangement joins TRBV7-9 to TRBJ1-1; 9 nucleotides match TRBD1. The CDR3 has 15 amino acids. J gave up 6 bases and V 8 bases, and 13 bases lay outside the gene matches. CDR1 and CDR2 from the germline V gene are SEHNR and FQNEAQ (reference sequence). The CDR3 protein is CASRHPGTGRPEAFF. CDR3 bases: TGTGCCAGCCGCCACCCCGGGACAGGGAGACCTGAAGCTTTCTTT. Together with reference TRBV7-9 and TRBJ1-1, the CDR3 gives the full variable domain: DTGVSQNPRHKITKRGQNVTFRCDPISEHNRLYWYRQTLGQGPEFLTYFQNEAQLEKSRLLSDRFSAERPKGSFSTLEIQRTEQGDSAMYLCASRHPGTGRPEAFFGQGTRLTVV.

The chain carries TRBV11-2 and TRBJ2-7; 7 bases agree with TRBD1. Trimming took 4 bases from V and 2 from J; bases not matched to a gene: 11. The CDR3 is 16 residues long. The germline CDR1 and CDR2 sequences are SGHAT and FQNNGV. As DNA, the CDR3 is TGTGCCAGCAGCTCCCGGACAGGAGTCGGCCCCTACGAGCAGTACGTC. Amino acids: CASSSRTGVGPYEQYV.

This clonotype was recorded many times. J is TRBJ2-2 and V is TRBV19; D is ambiguous. This CDR3 is 16 amino acids long. The germline gives CDR1 LNHDA, CDR2 SQIVND (reference sequence). V shed 8 bases and J shed 5 bases, with 21 bases lying between them. The CDR3 sequence is CASGRGTELRTGELFF. Here the CDR3 DNA reads TGTGCCAGTGGTCGTGGTACTGAACTGCGGACCGGGGAGCTGTTTTTT.

The V gene is TRBV10-3, the J gene TRBJ1-1, with a possible D match to TRBD1 (5 bases). The ends were cut back, 8 bases at V and 1 base at J, with 8 bases in the middle. From germline, CDR1 is ENHRY and CDR2 SYGVKD. The CDR3 consists of 12 residues. CDR3 DNA sequence: TGTGCCATCCTACAGGAGAACACTGAAGCTTTCTTT. Translated: CAILQENTEAFF.

This sequence joins TRBV6-2 or TRBV6-3 and TRBJ2-7; the D is unclear. The V gene lost 2 bases and the J gene lost 6 bases, with 8 bases spanning the gap. The CDR3 is made up of 12 amino acids. Germline-derived CDR1 and CDR2 are MNHEY and SVGEGT. CDR3 region: CASSYGYREQYF. The CDR3 DNA sequence: TGTGCCAGCAGTTACGGGTACCGCGAGCAGTACTTC.

The rearrangement links TRBV19 to TRBJ1-1, with TRBD1 matching 10 bases. CDR1 LNHDA and CDR2 SQIVND come from the germline V gene (reference sequence). This CDR3 spans 12 amino acids. J lost 4 bases, V lost 10 bases, and 3 bases had no gene match. The DNA for the CDR3 is TGTGCCACTGGGACAGGGGCCACTGAAGCTTTCTTT. It encodes CATGTGATEAFF.

In its sample, this clonotype was seen many times. V usage is TRBV6-2 or TRBV6-3 and J usage is TRBJ1-1; D is unclear. The CDR3 extends over 15 amino acids. Germline CDR1 and CDR2: MNHEY and SVGEGT. Trimming shortened V by 0 bases and J by 0 bases, and 8 bases separated the two germline ends. CDR3 sequence: CASSYSNGLNTEAFF. CDR3 nucleotides: TGTGCCAGCAGTTACTCGAACGGACTGAACACTGAAGCTTTCTTT.

The chain is built from TRBV5-6 and TRBJ1-2, with 7 bases aligning to TRBD1. Losses at the gene ends were 1 base for V and 1 base for J; bases not matched to a gene: 4. The CDR3 extends over 15 amino acids. Germline CDR1 and CDR2: SGHDT and YYEEEE. CDR3 residues: CASSLPGTVNYGYTF. Here the CDR3 DNA reads TGTGCCAGCAGCTTGCCGGGGACAGTTAACTATGGCTACACCTTC.